The entry that follows covers one TCR beta chain sequence. This specimen comes from a study of blood T cell repertoires in COVID-19. Study overall: T cells, B-cell-depleted T cells, or PBMCs supplied cDNA or gDNA.

Libraries were prepared by immunoSEQ multiplex PCR; TCRdb keeps only in-frame clonotypes and omits some of them. The sample has 240,000 or so clones, around 88% seen once; the top ten hold around 3%. The CDR3 spans 17 residues. The V gene's germline CDR1 is SNHLY and CDR2 FYNNEI. The V and J ends lost 3 bases and 0 bases respectively, with 15 bases between them. This TCR derives from a woman aged 35 to 49 with acute COVID-19. The specimen sequenced was PBMCs or T cells enriched from blood (not recorded which). The chain recombines TRBV2 with TRBJ1-3; possible D gene TRBD1, 5 bases. DNA for the CDR3: TGTGCCAGCAGTGATAGTGGACACCGGGTCTCTGGAAACACCATATATTTT. Translation gives CASSDSGHRVSGNTIYF. Variable domain in full (rest from reference TRBV2 and TRBJ1-3): EPEVTQTPSHQVTQMGQEVILRCVPISNHLYFYWYRQILGQKVEFLVSFYNNEISEKSEIFDDQFSVERPDGSNFTLKIRSTKLEDSAMYFCASSDSGHRVSGNTIYFGEGSWLTVV.